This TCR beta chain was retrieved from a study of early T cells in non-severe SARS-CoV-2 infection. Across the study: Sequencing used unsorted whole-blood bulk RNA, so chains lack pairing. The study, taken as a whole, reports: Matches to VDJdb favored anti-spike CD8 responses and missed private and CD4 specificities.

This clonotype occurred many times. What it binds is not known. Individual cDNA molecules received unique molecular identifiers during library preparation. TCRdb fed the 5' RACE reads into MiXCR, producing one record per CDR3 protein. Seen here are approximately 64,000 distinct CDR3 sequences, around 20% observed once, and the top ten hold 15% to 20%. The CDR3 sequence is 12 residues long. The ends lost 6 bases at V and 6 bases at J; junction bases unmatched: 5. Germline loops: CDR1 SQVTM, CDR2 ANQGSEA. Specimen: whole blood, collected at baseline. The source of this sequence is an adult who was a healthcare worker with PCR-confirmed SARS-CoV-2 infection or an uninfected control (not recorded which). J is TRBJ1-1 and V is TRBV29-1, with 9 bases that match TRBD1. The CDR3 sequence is CSVGQGRAEAFF. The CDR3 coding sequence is TGCAGCGTGGGACAGGGTCGCGCTGAAGCTTTCTTT.